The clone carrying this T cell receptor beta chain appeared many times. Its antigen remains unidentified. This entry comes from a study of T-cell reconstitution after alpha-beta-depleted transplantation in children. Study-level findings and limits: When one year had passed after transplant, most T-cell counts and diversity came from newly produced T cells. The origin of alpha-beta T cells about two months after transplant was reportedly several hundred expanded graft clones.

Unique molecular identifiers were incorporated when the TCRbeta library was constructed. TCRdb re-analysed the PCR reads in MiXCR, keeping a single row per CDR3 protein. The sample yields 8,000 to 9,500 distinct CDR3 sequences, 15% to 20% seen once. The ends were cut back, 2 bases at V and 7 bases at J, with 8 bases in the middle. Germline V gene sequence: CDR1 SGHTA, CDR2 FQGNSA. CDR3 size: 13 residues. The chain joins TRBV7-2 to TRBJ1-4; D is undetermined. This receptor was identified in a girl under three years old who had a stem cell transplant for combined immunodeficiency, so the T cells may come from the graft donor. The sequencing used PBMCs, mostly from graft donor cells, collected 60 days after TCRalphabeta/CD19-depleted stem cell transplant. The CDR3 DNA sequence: TGTGCCAGCAGCTTATCCTCTACTGAAAAACTGTTTTTT. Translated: CASSLSSTEKLFF.